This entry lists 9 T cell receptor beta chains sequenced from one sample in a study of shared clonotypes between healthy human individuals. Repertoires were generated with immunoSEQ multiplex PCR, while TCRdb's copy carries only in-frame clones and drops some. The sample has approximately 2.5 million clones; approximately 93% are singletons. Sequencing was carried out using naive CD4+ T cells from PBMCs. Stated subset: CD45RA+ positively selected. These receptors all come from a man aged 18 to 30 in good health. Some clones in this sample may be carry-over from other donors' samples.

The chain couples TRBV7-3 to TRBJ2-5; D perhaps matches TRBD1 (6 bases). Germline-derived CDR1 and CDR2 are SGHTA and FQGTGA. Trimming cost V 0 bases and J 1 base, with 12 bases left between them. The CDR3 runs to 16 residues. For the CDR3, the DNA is TGTGCCAGCAGCTTAACGGCAGGGGTTCCCCAAGAGACCCAGTACTTC. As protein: CASSLTAGVPQETQYF.

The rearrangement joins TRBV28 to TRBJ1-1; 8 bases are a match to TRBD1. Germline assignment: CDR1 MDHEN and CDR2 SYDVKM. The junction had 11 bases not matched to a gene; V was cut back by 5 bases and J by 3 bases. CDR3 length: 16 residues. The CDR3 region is CASSRRQGSGDTEAFF. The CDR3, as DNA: TGTGCCAGCAGTCGCCGACAGGGGTCAGGTGACACTGAAGCTTTCTTT.

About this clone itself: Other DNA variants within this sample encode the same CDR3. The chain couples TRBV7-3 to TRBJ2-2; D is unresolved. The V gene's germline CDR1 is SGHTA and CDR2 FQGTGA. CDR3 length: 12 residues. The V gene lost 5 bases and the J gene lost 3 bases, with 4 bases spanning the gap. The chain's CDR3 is CASSLYTGELFF. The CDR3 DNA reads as TGTGCCAGCAGCCTATACACCGGGGAGCTGTTTTTT.

The CDR3 DNA reads as TGTGCCAGCAGTTCCAGGGGTTTAAGGTGCTTTTTT. This sequence encodes CASSSRGLRCFF. The rearrangement links TRBV28 to TRBJ2-2; D is possibly TRBD1 (6 bases). Germline V gene lookup returns CDR1 MDHEN and CDR2 SYDVKM. The CDR3 has 12 residues. V lost 4 bases, J lost 17 bases, and 17 bases lay in between.

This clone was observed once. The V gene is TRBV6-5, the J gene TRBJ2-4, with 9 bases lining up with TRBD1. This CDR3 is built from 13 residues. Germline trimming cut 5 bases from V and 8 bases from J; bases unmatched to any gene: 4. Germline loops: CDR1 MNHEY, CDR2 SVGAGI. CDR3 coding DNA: TGTGCCAGCAGTACAGGGGGCTGGCACATTCAGTACTTC. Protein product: CASSTGGWHIQYF.

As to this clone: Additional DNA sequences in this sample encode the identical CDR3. In DNA, the CDR3 is TGCGCCAGCAGCCTCGGGACGAACACAGATACGCAGTATTTT. This encodes CASSLGTNTDTQYF. This rearrangement joins TRBV5-1 to TRBJ2-3, with D perhaps matching TRBD1 or TRBD2 (5 bases each). Trimming left V 4 bases short and J 2 bases short, with 11 bases between. CDR1 and CDR2 from the germline V gene are SGHRS and YFSETQ. CDR3 length: 14 residues.

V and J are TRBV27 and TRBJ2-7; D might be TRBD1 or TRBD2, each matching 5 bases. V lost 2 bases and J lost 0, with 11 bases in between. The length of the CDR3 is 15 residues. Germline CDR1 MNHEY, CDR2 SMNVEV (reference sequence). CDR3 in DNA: TGTGCCAGCAGTTTAAGAGGGGAAAGCTCCTACGAGCAGTACTTC. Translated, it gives CASSLRGESSYEQYF.

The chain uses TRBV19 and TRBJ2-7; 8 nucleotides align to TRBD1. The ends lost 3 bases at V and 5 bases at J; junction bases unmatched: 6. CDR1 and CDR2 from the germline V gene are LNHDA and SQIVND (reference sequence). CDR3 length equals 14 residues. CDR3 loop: CASSIGRGQNEQYF. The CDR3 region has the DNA TGTGCCAGTAGTATTGGCAGGGGGCAGAACGAGCAGTACTTC.

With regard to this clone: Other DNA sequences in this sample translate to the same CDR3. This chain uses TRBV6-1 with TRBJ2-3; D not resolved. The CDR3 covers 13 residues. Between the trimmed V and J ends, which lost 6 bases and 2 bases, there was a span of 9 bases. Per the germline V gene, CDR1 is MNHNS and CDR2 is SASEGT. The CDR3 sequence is CASSDGSTDTQYF. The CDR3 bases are TGTGCCAGCAGCGACGGGTCCACAGATACGCAGTATTTT.